The clone carrying this T cell receptor (beta chain) was observed a handful of times. Its target is not known. The CDR3 length is 17 residues. Looked up from germline, CDR1 is SGHRS and CDR2 is YFSETQ. The records do not include a CMV serostatus for this donor. The sample is drawn from a study of cytomegalovirus exposure and HLA in healthy donors. Study results and caveats: Clonal expansion, a later analysis showed, was greater in HLA-associated TCR beta chains than in equally common others. 87-base-pair reads could not separate some V segments, including TRBV6-2 and TRBV6-3. Fewer N-insertions (relative to the approximately 670-donor mean) were reportedly seen in an Asian-associated ancestry cluster in a later analysis.

PCR was performed using 60 Vbeta and 13 Jbeta primers. Profiling relied on immunoSEQ multiplex PCR, and the TCRdb table lists in-frame clones only, not all of them. Seen here are 150,000 to 200,000 clones, 75% to 90% observed once, and the top ten hold around 2%. The specimen sequenced was PBMCs. The V gene is TRBV5-1, the J gene TRBJ2-5, with 10 bases identical to TRBD2. The J call may be faulty, since TRBJ2-7 better matches the DNA end. The clonotype comes from a human donor in good health. The DNA for the CDR3 is TGCGCCAGCAGCTTGGGTCTAGCGGGGGCAACTACCTACGAGCAGTACTTC. Protein product: CASSLGLAGATTYEQYF.